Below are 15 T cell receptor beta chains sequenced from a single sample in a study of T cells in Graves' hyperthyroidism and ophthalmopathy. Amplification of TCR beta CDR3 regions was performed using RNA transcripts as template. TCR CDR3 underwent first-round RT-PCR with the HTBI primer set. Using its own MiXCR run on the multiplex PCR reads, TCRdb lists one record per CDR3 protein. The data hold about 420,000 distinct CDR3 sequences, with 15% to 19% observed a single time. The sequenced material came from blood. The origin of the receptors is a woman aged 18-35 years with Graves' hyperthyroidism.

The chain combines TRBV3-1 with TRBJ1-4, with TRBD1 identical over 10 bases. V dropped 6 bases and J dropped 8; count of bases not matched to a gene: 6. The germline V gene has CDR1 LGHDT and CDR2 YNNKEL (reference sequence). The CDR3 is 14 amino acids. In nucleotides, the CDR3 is TGTGCCAGCAGAGACAGGGGGCGAGGGGAAAAACTGTTTTTT. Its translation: CASRDRGRGEKLFF.

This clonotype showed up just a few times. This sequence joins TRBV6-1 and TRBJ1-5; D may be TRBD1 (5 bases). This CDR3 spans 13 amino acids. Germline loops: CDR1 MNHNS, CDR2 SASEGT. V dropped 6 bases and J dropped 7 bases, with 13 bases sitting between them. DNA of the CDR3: TGTGCCAGCAGAGCAGGGTTACGGCAGCCCCAGCATTTT. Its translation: CASRAGLRQPQHF.

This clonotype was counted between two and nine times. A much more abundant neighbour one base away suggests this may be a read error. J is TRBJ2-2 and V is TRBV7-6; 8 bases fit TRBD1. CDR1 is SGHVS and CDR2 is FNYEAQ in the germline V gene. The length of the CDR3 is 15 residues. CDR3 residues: CAGSIGQGITGELFF. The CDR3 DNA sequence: TGTGCCGGCAGCATAGGACAGGGCATAACCGGGGAGCTGTTTTTT.

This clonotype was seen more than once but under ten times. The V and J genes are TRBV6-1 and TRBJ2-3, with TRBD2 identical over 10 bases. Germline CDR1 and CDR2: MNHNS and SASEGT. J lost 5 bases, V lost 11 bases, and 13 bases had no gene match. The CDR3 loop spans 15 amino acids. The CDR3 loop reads CASMGSGRVGDTQYF. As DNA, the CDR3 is TGTGCCTCTATGGGGAGCGGGAGGGTTGGAGATACGCAGTATTTT.

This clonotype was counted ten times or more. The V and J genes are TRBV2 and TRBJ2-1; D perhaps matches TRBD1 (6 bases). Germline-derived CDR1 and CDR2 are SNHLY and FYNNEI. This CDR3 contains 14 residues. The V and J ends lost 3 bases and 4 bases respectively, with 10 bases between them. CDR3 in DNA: TGTGCCAGCAGTGATGGCGACAGGTACAATGAGCAGTTCTTC. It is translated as CASSDGDRYNEQFF.

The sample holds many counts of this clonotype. The CDR3 coding sequence is TGTGCCATCAGTGAGGCTAAGGGGTTGTATGGCTACACCTTC. Its protein is CAISEAKGLYGYTF. The chain has TRBV10-3 and TRBJ1-2; maybe TRBD1 (5 bases). CDR1 ENHRY and CDR2 SYGVKD come from the germline V gene. There are 14 residues in the CDR3. V lost 2 bases and J lost 5, with 12 bases in between.

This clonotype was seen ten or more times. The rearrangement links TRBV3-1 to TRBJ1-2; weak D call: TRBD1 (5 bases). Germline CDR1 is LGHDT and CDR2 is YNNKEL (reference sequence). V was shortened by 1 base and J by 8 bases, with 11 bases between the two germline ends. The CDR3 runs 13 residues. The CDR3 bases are TGTGCCAGCAGCCAAGGGGGGGGGGTCGGCTACACCTTC. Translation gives CASSQGGGVGYTF.

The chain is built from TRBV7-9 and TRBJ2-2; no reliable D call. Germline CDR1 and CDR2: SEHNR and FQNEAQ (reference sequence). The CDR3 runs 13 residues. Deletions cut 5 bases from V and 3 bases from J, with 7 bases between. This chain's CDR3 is CASSQIYTGELFF. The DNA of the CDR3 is TGTGCCAGCAGCCAAATTTACACCGGGGAGCTGTTTTTT.

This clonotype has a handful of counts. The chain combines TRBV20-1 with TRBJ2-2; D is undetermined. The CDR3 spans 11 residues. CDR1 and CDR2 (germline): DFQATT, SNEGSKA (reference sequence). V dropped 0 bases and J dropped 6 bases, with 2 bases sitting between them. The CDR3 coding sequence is TGCAGTGCTAGAGATTCCGGGGAGCTGTTTTTT. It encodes CSARDSGELFF.

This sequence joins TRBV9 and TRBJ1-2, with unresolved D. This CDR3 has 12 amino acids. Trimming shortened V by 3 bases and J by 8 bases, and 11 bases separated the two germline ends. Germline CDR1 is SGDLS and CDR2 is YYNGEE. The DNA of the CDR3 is TGTGCCAGCAGCGCCTTGGGGAGCGGCTACACCTTC. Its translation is CASSALGSGYTF. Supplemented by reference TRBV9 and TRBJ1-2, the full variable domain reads DSGVTQTPKHLITATGQRVTLRCSPRSGDLSVYWYQQSLDQGLQFLIQYYNGEERAKGNILERFSAQQFPDLHSELNLSSLELGDSALYFCASSALGSGYTFGSGTRLTVV.

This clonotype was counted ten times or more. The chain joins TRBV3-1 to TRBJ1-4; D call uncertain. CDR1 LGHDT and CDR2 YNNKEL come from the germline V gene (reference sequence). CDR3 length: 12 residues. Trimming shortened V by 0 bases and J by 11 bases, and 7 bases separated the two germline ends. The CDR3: CASSQDYGKLFF. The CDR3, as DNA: TGTGCCAGCAGCCAAGATTATGGGAAACTGTTTTTT.

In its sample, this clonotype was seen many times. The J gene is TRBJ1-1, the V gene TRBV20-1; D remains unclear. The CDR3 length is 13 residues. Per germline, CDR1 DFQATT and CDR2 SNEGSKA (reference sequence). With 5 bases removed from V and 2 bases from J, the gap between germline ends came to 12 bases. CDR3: CSAPPQGNTEAFF. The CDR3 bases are TGCAGTGCTCCTCCCCAAGGAAACACTGAAGCTTTCTTT.

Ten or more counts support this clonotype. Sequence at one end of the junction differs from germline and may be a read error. Here the CDR3 DNA reads TGTGCCAGCACCTTAGTGGGCGCCGAAGCTTTCTTT. This translates into CASTLVGAEAFF. J is TRBJ1-1 and V is TRBV7-9; D gene uncertain. Germline V CDR1 and CDR2: SEHNR, FQNEAQ (reference sequence). The CDR3 sequence is 12 residues long.

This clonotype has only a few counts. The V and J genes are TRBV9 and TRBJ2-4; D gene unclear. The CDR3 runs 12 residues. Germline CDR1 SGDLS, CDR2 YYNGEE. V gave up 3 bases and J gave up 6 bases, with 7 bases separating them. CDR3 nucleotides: TGTGCCAGCAGCGGAGTTCGAAACATTCAGTACTTC. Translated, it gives CASSGVRNIQYF.

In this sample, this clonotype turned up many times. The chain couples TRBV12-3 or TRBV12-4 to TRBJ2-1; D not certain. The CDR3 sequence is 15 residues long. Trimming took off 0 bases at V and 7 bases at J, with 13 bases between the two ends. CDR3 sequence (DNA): TGTGCCAGCAGTTTAGCAGGTTATTGGCGAAATGAGCAGTTCTTC. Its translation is CASSLAGYWRNEQFF.